This T cell receptor (beta chain) was recorded in a study of beta chain features in type 1 diabetes listed by TCRdb under 2018. In the study overall: Patients and healthy donors did not differ in mean age, gender distribution, total cell number or subset yield. A total of 100 million to 110 million sorted cells were examined across all samples, and a strong correlation was observed between cell number per subset and RNA yield. In the study, recently diagnosed type 1 diabetes patients and matched healthy donors were compared on the TCRB repertoires of their sorted circulating CD4+ T cell subsets. Naive and central memory subsets were obtained from all 30 or so donors, but regulatory and stem cell-like memory subsets were isolated from only 8 patients and about 8 healthy donors.

Trimming removed 6 bases from V and 4 bases from J; the gene matches leave 5 bases unexplained. CDR1 MNHNS and CDR2 SASEGT were looked up in the germline V gene. Spanning cysteine to phenylalanine, the CDR3 consists of 14 amino acids. Of all the DNA, just the CDR3 is kept, 42 bases in frame from base 1. Results and caveats for the whole study, not just this receptor: Naive, central memory and regulatory TCRB repertoires appeared to be more alike among patients than among healthy donors. Patients with type 1 diabetes made fewer insertions and deleted more nucleotides at VDJ recombination sites, implying thymic rearrangement abnormalities. Because cDNA was sequenced instead of genomic DNA, activated cells with high expression could be over-represented, although the groups did not differ in activation or CD3 levels. Type 1 diabetes patients showed a moderate but significant shortening of TCRB CDR3 length in all four CD4+ subsets. PCR may preferentially amplify shorter templates, but because patient and control samples were amplified and corrected together, any resulting skew would affect both groups equally. Because the HLA sub-analyses included only small numbers of individuals, any influence of HLA type on TCRB rearrangement was left unresolved.

This clone was seen many times. What this receptor recognizes is not known. Base qualities were left out, and no much larger clone turns up one base away. The entire amount of isolated RNA was reverse transcribed using the High Capacity cDNA Reverse Transcription Kit, so the sequenced TCRB transcripts were expressed ones. Deep immunoSEQ sequencing was performed on naive, central memory and regulatory T cell samples, with an average of roughly 3.3 million total reads per sample. Sorted cells were lysed in RLT buffer and RNA was extracted with DNase-treated RNeasy Micro or Mini kits, depending on cell number. Each cell subset was processed on its own to prevent cross-contamination, while patient and healthy donor samples were processed together. The immunoSEQ multiplex PCR was used to amplify TCRB sequences from cDNA, generating 87-bp fragments that spanned the CDR3 region. Amplicons were sequenced on the Illumina HiSeq platform. Concerning the study's data processing: Synthetic template baselines were used to correct PCR bias computationally, reads within Hamming distance 2 were collapsed together, and singletons that could not be merged were discarded. By aligning reads against IMGT, V, D and J genes, CDR3 length, and insertions or deletions at six rearrangement sites were assigned. Within each subset, clonotype counts were normalized to the number of sorted cells before true diversity and Gini coefficients were calculated with the tcR R package. Repertoire sharing was quantified using the overlap coefficient calculated on TCRB nucleotide sequences. Sourced from immuneACCESS, this table was stored by TCRdb with only in-frame sequences that have V and J called. A share of the clones is absent; for the studies checked, an unresolved V gene accounts for under half, and the remainder has no known explanation. D and trimming come from the DNA, and the V and J calls and clone size come from that table. The sample records some 350,000 clones, roughly 9.8% of which are singletons. Of the sample, over 0.45% falls within the top ten clones.

Each donor gave one peripheral blood draw, roughly 110 mL on average, collected into heparinised tubes. A BD FACSAria II and a panel including CD45RO, CCR7, CD25, CD127, CD95 and CD27 were used to sort naive, central memory, regulatory and stem cell-like memory CD4+ T cells. Purity was above 95% for every sorted population. Right away, PBMCs were isolated by Lymphoprep density gradient centrifugation and were stained directly, with no culture step. So that batch effects would be minimized, each experiment stained and sorted samples in pairs, pairing one healthy donor with one patient. This receptor was taken from a man aged 25-45 years with type 1 diabetes. The chain joins TRBV6-1 to TRBJ1-4, and 7 bases in between align with TRBD1. Sample: central memory CD4+ T cells from blood. This receptor carries the CDR3 CASRAGTVNEKLFF. The DNA sequence is given as TGTGCCAGCAGGGCGGGGACAGTTAATGAAAAACTGTTTTTT.